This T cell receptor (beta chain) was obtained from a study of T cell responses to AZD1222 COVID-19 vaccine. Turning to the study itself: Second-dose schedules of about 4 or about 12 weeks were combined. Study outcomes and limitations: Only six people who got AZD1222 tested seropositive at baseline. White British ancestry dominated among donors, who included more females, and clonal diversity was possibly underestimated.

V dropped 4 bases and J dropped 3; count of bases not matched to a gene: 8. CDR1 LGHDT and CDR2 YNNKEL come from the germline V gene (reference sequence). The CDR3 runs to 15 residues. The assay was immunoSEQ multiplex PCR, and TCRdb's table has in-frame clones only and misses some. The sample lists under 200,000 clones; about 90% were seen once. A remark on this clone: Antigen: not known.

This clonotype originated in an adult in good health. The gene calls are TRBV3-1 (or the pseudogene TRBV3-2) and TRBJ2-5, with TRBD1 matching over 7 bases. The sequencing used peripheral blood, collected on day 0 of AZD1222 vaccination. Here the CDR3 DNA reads TGTGCCAGCAGCCCTGCGACAGGGCAAAAAGAGACCCAGTACTTC. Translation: CASSPATGQKETQYF.